The rows below give T cell receptor beta chains drawn from one sample of a study of ipilimumab plus nivolumab after autologous stem cell transplantation. The protocol was immunoSEQ multiplex PCR, while the TCRdb copy is restricted to in-frame clones and leaves out a portion. The profile covers 15,000 to 20,000 clones, with around 82% appearing a single time and about 6.4% taken by the ten largest. Sequences were derived from PBMCs, sampled in a trial of ipilimumab plus nivolumab as post-transplant consolidation. Source of these receptors: a male donor with diffuse large B-cell lymphoma. The CDR3 runs from the conserved cysteine through the conserved F or W. A D gene is named only where the DNA matches it firmly. A row's size may be missing; if present it is once, few, many or a size class.

cdr3_aa,cdr3_nt,clone_size,v_call,d_call,j_call
CASSQGIAGELFF,TGTGCCAGCTCACAGGGAATCGCCGGGGAGCTGTTTTTT,.,TRBV18,.,TRBJ2-2
CASSLRGYGYTF,TGTGCCAGCAGCTTGCGGGGATATGGCTACACCTTC,.,TRBV5-6,.,TRBJ1-2
CASSTTGFGNTIYF,TGTGCCAGCAGCACAACAGGGTTCGGAAACACCATATATTTT,.,TRBV6-5,.,TRBJ1-3
CASSTTRGRNTIYF,TGTGCCAGCAGCACGACCAGGGGGAGAAACACCATATATTTT,.,TRBV7-6,TRBD1,TRBJ1-3
CASSQDLGGIYNEQFF,TGCGCCAGCAGCCAAGATTTGGGAGGAATTTACAATGAGCAGTTCTTC,.,TRBV4-3,.,TRBJ2-1
CASSLGYGYGYAF,TGTGCCAGCAGCCTAGGGTACGGCTATGGCTACGCCTTC,.,TRBV7-2,.,TRBJ1-2
CASRPTRGADEQYF,TGTGCCAGCAGACCTACCCGTGGGGCAGACGAGCAGTACTTC,.,TRBV6-5,.,TRBJ2-7
CASSLINGNTIYF,TGTGCCAGCAGCTTAATTAATGGAAACACCATATATTTT,.,TRBV11-2,.,TRBJ1-3
CASSLEVGPNEQFF,TGTGCCAGCAGCTTGGAGGTGGGGCCCAATGAGCAGTTCTTC,.,TRBV5-4,.,TRBJ2-1
CASSLERGGDTEAFF,TGTGCCAGCAGCTTAGAGCGGGGGGGGGACACTGAAGCTTTCTTT,.,TRBV7-2,.,TRBJ1-1
CAISEFGLSYEQYF,TGTGCCATCAGTGAGTTCGGACTCTCCTACGAGCAGTACTTC,.,TRBV10-3,.,TRBJ2-7
CASSFRGGTEAFF,TGTGCCAGCAGTTTTCGGGGGGGCACTGAAGCTTTCTTT,.,TRBV27,.,TRBJ1-1
CASRNSAQETQYF,TGCGCCAGCAGGAATAGCGCCCAAGAGACCCAGTACTTC,.,TRBV10-2,.,TRBJ2-5
CASSLEGTGNTEAFF,TGTGCCAGCAGCTTGGAAGGGACAGGGAACACTGAAGCTTTCTTT,.,TRBV5-8,TRBD1,TRBJ1-1
CASSMLGISPTDTQYF,TGTGCCAGTAGTATGTTAGGGATTTCCCCCACAGATACGCAGTATTTT,.,TRBV19,.,TRBJ2-3
CASSVGGTGNTIYF,TGTGCCAGCAGCGTAGGGGGGACTGGAAACACCATATATTTT,.,TRBV9,.,TRBJ1-3
CASSVTAYSNQPQHF,TGTGCCAGTAGTGTAACAGCTTATAGCAATCAGCCCCAGCATTTT,.,TRBV19,.,TRBJ1-5
CASSQEGPDTQYF,TGTGCCAGCTCGCAAGAGGGACCAGATACGCAGTATTTT,once,TRBV18,.,TRBJ2-3
CASSAAHDLYGYTF,TGTGCCAGCAGCGCCGCCCATGACCTCTATGGCTACACCTTC,.,TRBV9,.,TRBJ1-2
CASPPWGVDPYEQYF,TGTGCCAGCCCCCCTTGGGGTGTCGACCCCTACGAGCAGTACTTC,few,TRBV6-1,.,TRBJ2-7
CASSQDITYGYTF,TGTGCCAGCTCACAGGACATCACCTATGGCTACACCTTC,.,TRBV18,.,TRBJ1-2
CASRTSGGSNTQYF,TGTGCCAGTAGAACAAGCGGGGGGTCAAATACGCAGTATTTT,once,TRBV19,TRBD2,TRBJ2-3
CASISAGASEAFF,TGTGCCAGTATCAGCGCAGGGGCTTCTGAAGCTTTCTTT,.,TRBV19,.,TRBJ1-1
CASSSSGGEETQYF,TGTGCCAGCAGCAGTAGCGGGGGGGAAGAGACCCAGTACTTC,once,TRBV5-6,TRBD2,TRBJ2-5
CASSEARDRVNYEQYF,TGTGCCAGCAGCGAGGCCCGGGACAGGGTGAACTACGAGCAGTACTTC,.,TRBV2,TRBD1,TRBJ2-7
CASSITPRQTSTDTQYF,TGTGCCAGTAGTATTACCCCTAGACAGACTAGCACAGATACGCAGTATTTT,few,TRBV19,.,TRBJ2-3
CASSLGPSGAYEQYF,TGTGCCAGCAGCTTAGGGCCTAGCGGGGCCTACGAGCAGTACTTC,.,TRBV7-2,TRBD2,TRBJ2-7
CASSTGGRAAGYSPLHF,TGTGCCAGCAGCACAGGCGGGAGGGCCGCGGGTTATTCACCCCTCCACTTT,.,TRBV7-6,.,TRBJ1-6
CASSFGGLYEQYF,TGTGCCAGCAGCTTCGGCGGTCTCTACGAGCAGTACTTC,.,TRBV11-2,.,TRBJ2-7
CASSPRSQAGGINQPQHF,TGTGCCAGCTCACCAAGGTCACAGGCGGGGGGGATCAATCAGCCCCAGCATTTT,few,TRBV18,.,TRBJ1-5
CCSSSRQGGTGELFF,TGTTGCAGCAGCTCCCGACAGGGCGGTACCGGGGAGCTGTTTTTT,.,TRBV7-2,TRBD1,TRBJ2-2
CASSQDIGTGFFLHSGNTIYF,TGTGCCAGCAGCCAAGATATCGGCACAGGGTTTTTTCTGCACTCTGGAAACACCATATATTTT,.,TRBV4-2,.,TRBJ1-3